Below are 27 T cell receptor beta chains sequenced from a single sample in a study of cytomegalovirus exposure and HLA in healthy donors. Primers included in the PCR were 60 Vbeta and 13 Jbeta primers. TCRdb's table, derived via immunoSEQ multiplex PCR, lists solely in-frame clones and lacks some. The table lists around 97,000 clones, roughly 76% of them singletons. The sequenced material came from PBMCs. These receptors all stem from a man aged 35-49 years in good health and CMV-seronegative.

This clone was seen just once. The rearrangement links TRBV4-1 to TRBJ1-2, with D possibly TRBD1 on 6 matching bases. The CDR3 is made up of 18 amino acids. Trimming stripped 2 bases from V and 2 bases from J, with 21 bases between. CDR1 is MGHRA, CDR2 YSYEKL, per germline. CDR3 residues: CASSQPRSTGVPNYGYTF. The CDR3 coding sequence is TGCGCCAGCAGCCAACCCCGTTCGACAGGCGTTCCGAACTATGGCTACACCTTC.

This clone was recorded at least ten times. The V and J genes are TRBV5-4 and TRBJ2-7; 8 nucleotides agree with TRBD2. The trim removed 4 bases at V and 6 bases at J, leaving 12 bases unmatched. This CDR3 contains 15 residues. The germline gives CDR1 SGHNT, CDR2 YYREEE (reference sequence). The CDR3 bases are TGTGCCAGCAGCCCGGGCGGGGGGTCCCCGCTCGAGCAGTACTTC. Translating it yields CASSPGGGSPLEQYF.

The V gene is TRBV5-1, the J gene TRBJ2-1; a possible D gene is TRBD2 (6 bases). In germline, CDR1 is SGHRS, CDR2 YFSETQ. The CDR3 spans 15 residues. V was cut by 0 bases and J by 5 bases, with 12 bases left in between. This chain's CDR3 is CASSLALAIHNEQFF. CDR3 nucleotide sequence: TGCGCCAGCAGCTTGGCACTAGCAATCCACAATGAGCAGTTCTTC.

The chain employs TRBV5-1 and TRBJ1-5; D is uncertain. CDR3 length equals 15 residues. V dropped 0 bases and J dropped 2 bases, with 9 bases sitting between them. Germline-derived CDR1 and CDR2 are SGHRS and YFSETQ. In nucleotides, the CDR3 is TGCGCCAGCAGCTTGGGCCTACCCGGCAATCAGCCCCAGCATTTT. Encoded protein: CASSLGLPGNQPQHF.

This clone has more than one count but fewer than ten. The gene calls are TRBV28 and TRBJ1-4; a possible D gene is TRBD1 (5 bases). The CDR3 has 14 amino acids. The V end lost 7 bases, the J end lost 4 bases, and 13 bases lay between the germline ends. Germline CDR1 and CDR2: MDHEN and SYDVKM. CDR3 nucleotide sequence: TGTGCCAGCACCCTGGGGGGGGATAATGAAAAACTGTTTTTT. Protein sequence: CASTLGGDNEKLFF.

The V and J genes are TRBV18 and TRBJ1-4; D is unresolved. The CDR3 sequence is 14 residues long. The V gene's germline CDR1 is KGHSH and CDR2 LQKENI. V was cut by 1 base and J by 4 bases, with 7 bases left in between. CDR3 DNA sequence: TGTGCCAGCTCACCACGAGGGTATAATGAAAAACTGTTTTTT. Its protein product is CASSPRGYNEKLFF.

In this sample, this clone turned up a few times. The chain employs TRBV6-5 and TRBJ1-5, with D maybe TRBD1 (6 bases). Germline CDR1 and CDR2: MNHEY and SVGAGI. The V end was cut by 6 bases, the J end by 3 bases, with 15 bases between. This CDR3 is 15 amino acids long. Here the CDR3 DNA reads TGTGCCAGCAGCCTACTCGGGGGGGCCAATCAGCCCCAGCATTTT. Its protein is CASSLLGGANQPQHF.

The J gene is TRBJ2-3, the V gene TRBV14; a weak D match, TRBD1 (5 bases). The V and J ends lost 4 bases and 1 base respectively, with 12 bases between them. From germline, CDR1 is SGHDN and CDR2 FVKESK. CDR3 length: 15 amino acids. Written as DNA, the CDR3 is TGTGCCAGCAGCCCTAAATGGGGCGGCACAGATACGCAGTATTTT. It translates to CASSPKWGGTDTQYF.

The chain employs TRBV5-6 and TRBJ2-5; 7 bases are shared with TRBD2. Trimming at V came to 5 bases and at J to 5 bases, leaving 9 bases not matched to a gene. Looked up from germline, CDR1 is SGHDT and CDR2 is YYEEEE. The CDR3 extends over 14 amino acids. The CDR3 protein is CASRGGVGMETQYF. The CDR3 nucleotides are TGTGCCAGCAGGGGGGGGGTAGGGATGGAGACCCAGTACTTC.

This clone occurred a few times. This chain uses TRBV28 with TRBJ1-1; 8 nucleotides line up with TRBD1. The J segment lost 4 bases and the V segment lost 3 bases, leaving 10 bases of the junction unmatched. In germline, CDR1 is MDHEN, CDR2 SYDVKM. This CDR3 is 16 amino acids long. The CDR3: CASSFLGTGRITEAFF. As DNA, the CDR3 is TGTGCCAGCAGTTTTCTAGGGACAGGAAGGATCACTGAAGCTTTCTTT.

This chain links TRBV25-1 with TRBJ1-2; 12 bases fit TRBD1. Trimming took 4 bases from V and 7 from J; bases not matched to a gene: 4. Germline V CDR1 and CDR2: MGHDK, SYGVNS. The CDR3 covers 14 residues. This CDR3 is CASSGGQGALGYTF. Here the CDR3 DNA reads TGTGCCAGCAGTGGGGGACAGGGGGCGCTTGGCTACACCTTC.

This rearrangement joins TRBV30 to TRBJ1-6, with 7 bases identical to TRBD1. Germline V lookup: CDR1 GTSNPN, CDR2 SVGIG (reference sequence). There are 14 residues in the CDR3. V dropped 2 bases and J dropped 8; count of bases not matched to a gene: 6. DNA of the CDR3: TGTGCCTGGAGTACAGGGGACATGGATTCACCCCTCCACTTT. This codes for CAWSTGDMDSPLHF.

Only a few counts were recorded for this clone. V gene TRBV5-6 combines with J gene TRBJ2-7, with D possibly TRBD1 on 6 matching bases. This CDR3 region has 17 residues. Germline V gene data show CDR1 as SGHDT and CDR2 as YYEEEE. Trimming cost V 2 bases and J 2 bases, with 20 bases left between them. The CDR3 nucleotides are TGTGCCAGCAGCTTCTCACTACAGGGACAAATGACCTACGAGCAGTACTTC. It yields the protein CASSFSLQGQMTYEQYF.

The chain joins TRBV14 to TRBJ2-5; TRBD1 matches at 11 bases. The last part of the DNA fits TRBJ2-7 better; the J call may be wrong. The CDR3 spans 15 residues. Germline-derived CDR1 and CDR2 are SGHDN and FVKESK. CDR3 sequence: CASSQGGTGGYEQYF. CDR3 bases: TGTGCCAGCAGCCAAGGTGGGACAGGGGGGTACGAGCAGTACTTC.

V and J are TRBV4-3 and TRBJ2-1; a weak D match, TRBD1 (6 bases). The CDR3 contains 14 residues. Germline lookup yields CDR1 LGHNA and CDR2 YSLEER. Trimming left V 3 bases short and J 8 bases short, with 14 bases between. CDR3 nucleotide sequence: TGCGCCAGCAGCCATTATAACAGGGTCGATGAGCAGTTCTTC. Residues: CASSHYNRVDEQFF.

This clone turned up a few times. DNA for the CDR3: TGTGCCTGGAGACCAGGGGGAGGAAACACCATATATTTT. Translating it yields CAWRPGGGNTIYF. This rearrangement joins TRBV30 to TRBJ1-3, with 7 positions matching TRBD1. Germline CDR1 and CDR2: GTSNPN and SVGIG (reference sequence). The length of the CDR3 is 13 residues. Unmatched junction bases numbered 3, after V lost 3 bases and J lost 4 bases.

The chain combines TRBV7-8 with TRBJ2-1; 7 positions match TRBD1. Germline CDR1 and CDR2: SGHVS and FQNEAQ. Germline trimming cut 11 bases from V and 7 bases from J; bases unmatched to any gene: 11. The CDR3 covers 13 residues. CDR3 coding DNA: TGTGCCTCGGGACAGACTCTAGGGAATGAGCAGTTCTTC. It encodes CASGQTLGNEQFF. Full variable domain (rest looked up from reference TRBV7-8 and TRBJ2-1): GAGVSQSPRYKVAKRGQDVALRCDPISGHVSLFWYQQALGQGPEFLTYFQNEAQLDKSGLPSDRFFAERPEGSVSTLKIQRTQQEDSAVYLCASGQTLGNEQFFGPGTRLTVL.

The chain couples TRBV14 to TRBJ1-1; 7 nucleotides align to TRBD1. The CDR3 has 14 amino acids. The V and J ends lost 4 bases and 2 bases, in that order; junction bases with no gene match: 4. Germline values: CDR1 SGHDN, CDR2 FVKESK. Written as DNA, the CDR3 is TGTGCCAGCAGCCCCAACAGGGGTAACACTGAAGCTTTCTTT. It translates to CASSPNRGNTEAFF.

The chain joins TRBV10-3 to TRBJ2-7; 9 positions match TRBD1. Germline V gene data show CDR1 as ENHRY and CDR2 as SYGVKD. The V gene end was trimmed by 3 bases and the J gene end by 5 bases; junction bases not matched to a gene: 11. There are 16 residues in the CDR3. The CDR3 DNA is TGTGCCATCAGTGAACTACCGGGACAGGGATTCCACGAGCAGTACTTC. Translated, it gives CAISELPGQGFHEQYF.

The rearrangement joins TRBV5-4 to TRBJ2-5, with D possibly being TRBD2 (6 bases). The ends were cut back, 10 bases at V and 1 base at J, with 17 bases in the middle. In germline, CDR1 is SGHNT, CDR2 YYREEE (reference sequence). The CDR3 runs to 14 residues. The CDR3 region is CAGMLANLQETQYF. The CDR3 DNA reads as TGTGCCGGTATGCTAGCGAACCTCCAAGAGACCCAGTACTTC.

The chain is built from TRBV4-1 and TRBJ1-6, with TRBD1 matching 11 bases. This CDR3 has 20 amino acids. V lost 3 bases and J lost 3; bases outside the gene matches: 13. Germline assignment: CDR1 MGHRA and CDR2 YSYEKL. This chain's CDR3 is CASSHRVDRGPTFYNSPLHF. CDR3 bases: TGCGCCAGCAGCCACCGAGTGGACAGGGGGCCCACATTCTATAATTCACCCCTCCACTTT.

V gene TRBV7-2 combines with J gene TRBJ2-3; D gene uncertain. CDR3 length: 11 residues. Germline V lookup: CDR1 SGHTA, CDR2 FQGNSA. V was shortened by 2 bases and J by 7 bases, with 4 bases between the two germline ends. The chain's CDR3 is CASSLYYTQYF. In DNA form, the CDR3 reads TGTGCCAGCAGCTTATACTATACGCAGTATTTT.

This chain joins TRBV5-1 and TRBJ2-2, with a possible D match to TRBD2 (6 bases). The CDR3 contains 13 residues. Trimming stripped 0 bases from V and 8 bases from J, with 8 bases between. The germline V gene has CDR1 SGHRS and CDR2 YFSETQ. The DNA for the CDR3 is TGCGCCAGCAGCTTGGGGACTACGGGGGAGCTGTTTTTT. Translated: CASSLGTTGELFF.

The chain carries TRBV2 and TRBJ2-7; no reliable D call. Germline values: CDR1 SNHLY, CDR2 FYNNEI. The V and J ends lost 4 bases and 0 bases respectively, with 10 bases between them. The CDR3 contains 14 residues. The CDR3 protein is CASSVGSISYEQYF. CDR3 sequence (DNA): TGTGCCAGCAGTGTGGGCAGTATCTCCTACGAGCAGTACTTC.

This clone was recorded only once. The rearrangement uses TRBV4-2 and TRBJ2-1; TRBD2 is a possible D gene (6 bases). The CDR3 totals 17 residues. Germline CDR1 reads LGHNA; CDR2 reads YNFKEQ. V dropped 0 bases and J dropped 4 bases, with 16 bases sitting between them. CDR3 in DNA: TGTGCCAGCAGCCAAGATCGACACGGGGCGGGGTACAATGAGCAGTTCTTC. Translation: CASSQDRHGAGYNEQFF.

CDR3 sequence (DNA): TGTGCCAGCAGCCCCCCCCGGTTCGAGACCCAGTACTTC. This sequence encodes CASSPPRFETQYF. The chain joins TRBV7-8 to TRBJ2-5; D not certain. The CDR3 has 13 amino acids. The germline V and J ends were trimmed by 5 bases and 5 bases, with 12 bases remaining between them. Germline V gene lookup returns CDR1 SGHVS and CDR2 FQNEAQ.

V gene TRBV6-1 combines with J gene TRBJ2-6; D remains ambiguous. This CDR3 region has 12 residues. V dropped 8 bases and J dropped 4 bases, with 6 bases sitting between them. The germline V gene encodes CDR1 MNHNS and CDR2 SASEGT. The CDR3 loop reads CASWPGANVLTF. The CDR3 DNA reads TGTGCCAGCTGGCCGGGGGCCAACGTCCTGACTTTC.